The 4 T cell receptor beta chains in this list originate from one sample, sequenced in a study of shared clonotypes between healthy human individuals. Profiled with immunoSEQ multiplex PCR; TCRdb holds only in-frame clones, not every one. The data contain about 1.1 million clones, 70% to 85% of them seen just once; the ten biggest clones take up more than 0.85%. The sequencing input was memory CD4+ T cells from PBMCs. Subset defined: CD45RA-negative fraction. The receptors shown here come from a man younger than 35 in good health. Some clones in this sample may be carry-over from other donors' samples.

This sequence joins TRBV6-1 and TRBJ2-1, with 9 nucleotides matching TRBD1. The CDR3 extends over 12 amino acids. The germline CDR1 and CDR2 sequences are MNHNS and SASEGT. Losses at the gene ends were 11 bases for V and 7 bases for J; bases not matched to a gene: 6. The CDR3 here is CACGQGLNEQFF. The CDR3 nucleotides read TGTGCCTGCGGACAGGGGTTGAATGAGCAGTTCTTC.

The chain links TRBV25-1 to TRBJ1-2; D uncertain. The germline V gene encodes CDR1 MGHDK and CDR2 SYGVNS. V was clipped by 0 bases and J by 5 bases, with 16 bases between them. The CDR3 runs to 16 residues. CDR3 sequence reads: CASSEYGVGDKYGYTF. The CDR3 DNA sequence: TGTGCCAGCAGTGAATATGGGGTCGGCGACAAATATGGCTACACCTTC.

The rearrangement joins TRBV28 to TRBJ1-1, with D uncertain. V was pared by 3 bases and J by 1 base, with 9 bases between. This CDR3 has 14 amino acids. Germline V CDR1 and CDR2: MDHEN, SYDVKM. CDR3 DNA: TGTGCCAGCAGTTTTACGGGAGGGAACACTGAAGCTTTCTTT. This gives the protein CASSFTGGNTEAFF.

J is TRBJ2-7 and V is TRBV7-8; D uncertain. V was shortened by 4 bases and J by 2 bases, with 12 bases between the two germline ends. The germline CDR1 and CDR2 sequences are SGHVS and FQNEAQ. The CDR3 totals 14 residues. In nucleotides, the CDR3 is TGTGCCAGCAGCTCCATCCCCGGGCCCTACGAGCAGTACTTC. Translated: CASSSIPGPYEQYF.